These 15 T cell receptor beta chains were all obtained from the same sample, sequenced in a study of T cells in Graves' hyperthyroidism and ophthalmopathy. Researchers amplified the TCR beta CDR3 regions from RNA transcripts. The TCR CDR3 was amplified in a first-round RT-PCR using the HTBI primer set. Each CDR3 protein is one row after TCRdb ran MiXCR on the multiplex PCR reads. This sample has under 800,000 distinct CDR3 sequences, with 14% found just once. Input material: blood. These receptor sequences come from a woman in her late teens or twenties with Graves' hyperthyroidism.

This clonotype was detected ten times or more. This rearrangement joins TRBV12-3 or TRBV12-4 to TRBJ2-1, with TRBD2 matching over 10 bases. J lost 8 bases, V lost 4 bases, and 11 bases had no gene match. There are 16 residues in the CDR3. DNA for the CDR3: TGTGCCAGCAGTTCTATAGCGGGAGGTGCGAGGGATGAGCAGTTCTTC. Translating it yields CASSSIAGGARDEQFF.

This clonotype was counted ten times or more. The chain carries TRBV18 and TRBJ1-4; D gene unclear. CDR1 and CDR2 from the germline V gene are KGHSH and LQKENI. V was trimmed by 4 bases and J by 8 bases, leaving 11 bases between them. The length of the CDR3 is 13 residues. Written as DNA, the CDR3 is TGTGCCAGCTCACGGACCCGGGAGGAAAAACTGTTTTTT. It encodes CASSRTREEKLFF.

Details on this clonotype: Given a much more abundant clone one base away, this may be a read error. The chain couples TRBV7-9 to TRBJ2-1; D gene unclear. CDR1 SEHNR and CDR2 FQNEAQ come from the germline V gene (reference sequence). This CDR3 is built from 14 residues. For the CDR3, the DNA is TGTGCCAGCAGCCCAAGGGCCTCCTACAATGAGCGGTTCTTC. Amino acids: CASSPRASYNERFF.

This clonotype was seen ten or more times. Here the CDR3 DNA reads TGTGCCAGCAGCCGCGGGACAGTCGTTAATGAAAAACTGTTTTTT. Protein product: CASSRGTVVNEKLFF. The J gene is TRBJ1-4, the V gene TRBV28; 7 bases match TRBD1. Losses at the gene ends were 6 bases for V and 4 bases for J; bases not matched to a gene: 8. From germline, CDR1 is MDHEN and CDR2 SYDVKM. This CDR3 has 15 residues.

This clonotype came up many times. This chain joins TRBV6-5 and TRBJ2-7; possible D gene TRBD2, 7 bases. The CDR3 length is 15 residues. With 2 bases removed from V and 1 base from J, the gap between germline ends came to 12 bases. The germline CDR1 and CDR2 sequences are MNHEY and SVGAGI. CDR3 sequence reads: CASSYGGGHSYEQYF. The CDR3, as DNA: TGTGCCAGCAGTTACGGCGGGGGCCATTCCTACGAGCAGTACTTC.

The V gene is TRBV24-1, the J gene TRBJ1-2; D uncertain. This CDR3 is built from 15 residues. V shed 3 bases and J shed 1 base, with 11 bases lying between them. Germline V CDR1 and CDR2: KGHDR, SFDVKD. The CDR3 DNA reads TGTGCCACCAGTGATCCGGACGGAATTAACTATGGCTACACCTTC. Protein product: CATSDPDGINYGYTF.

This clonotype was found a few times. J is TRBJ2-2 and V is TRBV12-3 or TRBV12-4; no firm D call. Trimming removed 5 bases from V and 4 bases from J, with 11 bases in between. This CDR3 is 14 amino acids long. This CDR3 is CASSRPGPTGELFF. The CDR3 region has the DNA TGTGCCAGCAGTCGACCCGGGCCCACCGGGGAGCTGTTTTTT.

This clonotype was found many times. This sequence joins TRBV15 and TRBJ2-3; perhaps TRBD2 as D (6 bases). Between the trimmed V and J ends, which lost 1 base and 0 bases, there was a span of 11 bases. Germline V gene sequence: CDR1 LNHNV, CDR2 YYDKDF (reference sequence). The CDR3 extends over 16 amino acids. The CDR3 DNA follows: TGTGCCACCAGCAGAGCTGGGCGGGGAAGCACAGATACGCAGTATTTT. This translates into CATSRAGRGSTDTQYF. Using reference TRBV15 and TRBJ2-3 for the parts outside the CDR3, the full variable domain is DAMVIQNPRYQVTQFGKPVTLSCSQTLNHNVMYWYQQKSSQAPKLLFHYYDKDFNNEADTPDNFQSRRPNTSFCFLDIRSPGLGDTAMYLCATSRAGRGSTDTQYFGPGTRLTVL.

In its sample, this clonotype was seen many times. The CDR3 nucleotides read TGCAGTGCTAGAAAAGGGACTAGCGGGGCCACCTACAATGAGCAGTTCTTC. Translated, it gives CSARKGTSGATYNEQFF. The chain carries TRBV20-1 and TRBJ2-1; 13 positions agree with TRBD2. V was pared by 2 bases and J by 2 bases, with 6 bases of the junction left unmatched. Germline CDR1 and CDR2: DFQATT and SNEGSKA (reference sequence). The CDR3 is made up of 17 amino acids.

As DNA, the CDR3 is TGTGCCAGCAGTTTGTACCTTTGGGACAGGGGGGATCAGCCCCAGCATTTT. Its translation is CASSLYLWDRGDQPQHF. The chain uses TRBV28 and TRBJ1-5; TRBD1 aligns across 11 bases. CDR1 and CDR2 (germline): MDHEN, SYDVKM. CDR3 length equals 17 residues. V was pared by 3 bases and J by 5 bases, with 9 bases of the junction left unmatched.

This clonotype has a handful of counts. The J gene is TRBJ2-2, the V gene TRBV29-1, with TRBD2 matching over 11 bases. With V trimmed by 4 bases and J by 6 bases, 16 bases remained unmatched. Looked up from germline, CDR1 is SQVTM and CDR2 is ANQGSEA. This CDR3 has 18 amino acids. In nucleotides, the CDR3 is TGCAGCGTTGCCGGCCTCCTCGATAGCGGGAGGGGGCCCGGGGAGCTGTTTTTT. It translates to CSVAGLLDSGRGPGELFF.

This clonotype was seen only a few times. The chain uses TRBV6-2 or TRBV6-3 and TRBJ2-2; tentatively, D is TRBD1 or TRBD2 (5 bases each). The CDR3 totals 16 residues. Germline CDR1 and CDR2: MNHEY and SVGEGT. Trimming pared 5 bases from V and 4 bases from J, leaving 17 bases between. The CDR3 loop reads CASSKDDYDSTGELFF. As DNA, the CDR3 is TGTGCCAGCAGTAAAGATGACTACGACAGCACCGGGGAGCTGTTTTTT.

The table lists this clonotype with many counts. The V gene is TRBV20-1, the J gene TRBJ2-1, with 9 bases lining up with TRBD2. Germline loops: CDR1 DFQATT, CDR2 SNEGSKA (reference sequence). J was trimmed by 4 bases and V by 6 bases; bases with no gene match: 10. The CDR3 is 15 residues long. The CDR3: CSALGGRARYNEQFF. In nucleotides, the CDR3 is TGCAGTGCGTTAGGCGGGAGGGCCAGGTACAATGAGCAGTTCTTC.

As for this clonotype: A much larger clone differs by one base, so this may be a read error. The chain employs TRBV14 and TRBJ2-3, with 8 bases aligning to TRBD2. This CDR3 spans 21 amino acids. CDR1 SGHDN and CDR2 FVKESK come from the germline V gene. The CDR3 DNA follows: TGTGCCAGCAACCAAGACCCCGCACTAGCGGACACGATATATAGCACAGATACGCAGTATTTT. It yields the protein CASNQDPALADTIYSTDTQYF. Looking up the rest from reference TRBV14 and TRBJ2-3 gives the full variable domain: EAGVTQFPSHSVIEKGQTVTLRCDPISGHDNLYWYRRVMGKEIKFLLHFVKESKQDESGMPNNRFLAERTGGTYSTLKVQPAELEDSGVYFCASNQDPALADTIYSTDTQYFGPGTRLTVL.

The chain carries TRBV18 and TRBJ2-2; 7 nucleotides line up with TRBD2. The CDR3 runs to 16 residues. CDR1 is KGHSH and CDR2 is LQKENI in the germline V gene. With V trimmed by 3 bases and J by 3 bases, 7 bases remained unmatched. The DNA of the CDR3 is TGTGCCAGCTCACCTCCTAGCGGTTGGTACACCGGGGAGCTGTTTTTT. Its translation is CASSPPSGWYTGELFF.